The text below deals with one T cell receptor (beta chain). Its antigen is unknown. The data belong to a study of graft-versus-host responses after intestinal transplantation. Study details: Each of the recipients got a multivisceral, liver-intestinal, or isolated intestinal transplant.

Generated by immunoSEQ multiplex PCR, the TCRdb table keeps only in-frame clones and is missing some. Altogether 130,000 or so clones are present, around 90% being singletons, with the ten largest covering roughly 0.15%. Trimming took off 3 bases at V and 5 bases at J, with 8 bases between the two ends. The germline CDR1 and CDR2 sequences are ENHRY and SYGVKD. This CDR3 region has 13 residues. The J gene is TRBJ1-5, the V gene TRBV10-3; D ambiguous. The sample consisted of unstimulated CD4+ T cells sorted from spleen or lymph node cells, taken before intestinal transplant. This clonotype originated in a human donor who received an intestinal transplant. The CDR3 DNA sequence: TGTGCCATCAGTGAAGGGTTTGATCAGCCCCAGCATTTT. Encoded protein: CAISEGFDQPQHF.